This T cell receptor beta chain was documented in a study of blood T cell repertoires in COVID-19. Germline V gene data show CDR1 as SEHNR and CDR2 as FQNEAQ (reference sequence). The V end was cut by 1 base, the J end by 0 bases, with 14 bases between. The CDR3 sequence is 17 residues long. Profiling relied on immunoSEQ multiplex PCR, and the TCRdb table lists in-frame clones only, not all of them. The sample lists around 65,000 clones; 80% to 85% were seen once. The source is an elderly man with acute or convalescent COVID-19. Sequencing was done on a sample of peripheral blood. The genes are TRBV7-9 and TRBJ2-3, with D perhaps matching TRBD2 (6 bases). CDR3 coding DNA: TGTGCCAGCAGCTTAGTCGGGTGGCTAGCGAGCACAGATACGCAGTATTTT. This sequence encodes CASSLVGWLASTDTQYF.